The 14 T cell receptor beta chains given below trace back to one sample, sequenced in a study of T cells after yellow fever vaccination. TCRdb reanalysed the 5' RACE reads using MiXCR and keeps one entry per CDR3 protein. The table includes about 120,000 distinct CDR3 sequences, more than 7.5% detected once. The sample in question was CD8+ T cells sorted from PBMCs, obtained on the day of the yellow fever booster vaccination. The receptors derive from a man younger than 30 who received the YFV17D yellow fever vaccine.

CDR3 sequence (DNA): TGTGCCAGCAGCTCTGCGACCGGGACAGGGGTCTACGAGCAGTACGTC. Translating it yields CASSSATGTGVYEQYV. The chain is built from TRBV7-9 and TRBJ2-7; 10 bases map to TRBD1. The CDR3 sequence is 16 residues long. V was pared by 4 bases and J by 3 bases, with 9 bases of the junction left unmatched. In germline, CDR1 is SEHNR, CDR2 FQNEAQ (reference sequence).

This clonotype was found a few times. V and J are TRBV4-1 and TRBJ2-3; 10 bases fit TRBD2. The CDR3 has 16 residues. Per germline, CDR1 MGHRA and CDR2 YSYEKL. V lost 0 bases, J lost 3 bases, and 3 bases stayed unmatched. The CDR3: CASSQDLAGATDTQYF. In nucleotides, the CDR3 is TGCGCCAGCAGCCAAGATCTAGCGGGGGCGACAGATACGCAGTATTTT.

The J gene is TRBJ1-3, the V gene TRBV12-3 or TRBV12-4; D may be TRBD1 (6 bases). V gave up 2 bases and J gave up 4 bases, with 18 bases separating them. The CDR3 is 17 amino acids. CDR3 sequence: CASSLLAPGHLGNTIYF. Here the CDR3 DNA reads TGTGCCAGCAGTTTACTGGCTCCGGGACACTTAGGAAACACCATATATTTT.

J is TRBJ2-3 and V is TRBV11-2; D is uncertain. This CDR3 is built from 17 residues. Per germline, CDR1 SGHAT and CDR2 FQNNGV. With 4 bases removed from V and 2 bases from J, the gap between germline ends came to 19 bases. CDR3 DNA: TGTGCCAGCAGCTCCCCGTTGGCCTCACCTATCACAGATACGCAGTATTTT. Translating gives CASSSPLASPITDTQYF.

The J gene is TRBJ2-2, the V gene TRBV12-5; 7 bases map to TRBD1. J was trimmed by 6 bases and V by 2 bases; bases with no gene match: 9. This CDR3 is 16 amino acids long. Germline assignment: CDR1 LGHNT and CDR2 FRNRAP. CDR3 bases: TGTGCTAGTGGTTTGACATCACAGGGGTTCCCCGGGGAGCTGTTTTTT. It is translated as CASGLTSQGFPGELFF.

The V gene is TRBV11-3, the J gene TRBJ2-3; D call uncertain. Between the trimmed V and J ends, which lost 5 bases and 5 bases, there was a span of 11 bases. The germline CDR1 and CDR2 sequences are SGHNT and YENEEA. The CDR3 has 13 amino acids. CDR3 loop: CASSAISGDTQYF. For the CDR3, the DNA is TGTGCCAGCAGCGCTATCTCTGGAGATACGCAGTATTTT.

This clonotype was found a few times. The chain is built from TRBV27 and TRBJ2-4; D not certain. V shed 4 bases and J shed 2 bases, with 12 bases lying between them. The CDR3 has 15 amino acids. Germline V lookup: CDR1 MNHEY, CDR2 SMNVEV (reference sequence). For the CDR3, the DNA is TGTGCCAGCAGTTCGCACTTTCTGACCAAAAACATTCAGTACTTC. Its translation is CASSSHFLTKNIQYF.

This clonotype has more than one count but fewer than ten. CDR3 nucleotide sequence: TGTGCCAGCAGCTTAAGAGCGGGGGGTCTCAATGAGCAGTTCTTC. Its translation is CASSLRAGGLNEQFF. The J gene is TRBJ2-1, the V gene TRBV7-6, with 9 positions matching TRBD2. CDR3 size: 15 residues. The junction had 5 bases not matched to a gene; V was cut back by 2 bases and J by 6 bases. Germline-derived CDR1 and CDR2 are SGHVS and FNYEAQ.

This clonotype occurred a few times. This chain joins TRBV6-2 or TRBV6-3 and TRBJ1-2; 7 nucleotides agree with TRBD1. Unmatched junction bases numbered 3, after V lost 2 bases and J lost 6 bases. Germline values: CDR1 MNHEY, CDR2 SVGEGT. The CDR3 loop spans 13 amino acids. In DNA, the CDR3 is TGTGCCAGCAGTTACGGAGGGGGCGATGGCTACACCTTC. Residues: CASSYGGGDGYTF.

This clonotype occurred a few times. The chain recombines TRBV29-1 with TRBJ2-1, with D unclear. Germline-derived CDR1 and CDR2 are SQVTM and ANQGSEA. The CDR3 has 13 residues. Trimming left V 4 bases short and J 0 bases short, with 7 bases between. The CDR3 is CSVVGSSYNEQFF. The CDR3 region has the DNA TGCAGCGTTGTGGGTAGCTCCTACAATGAGCAGTTCTTC.

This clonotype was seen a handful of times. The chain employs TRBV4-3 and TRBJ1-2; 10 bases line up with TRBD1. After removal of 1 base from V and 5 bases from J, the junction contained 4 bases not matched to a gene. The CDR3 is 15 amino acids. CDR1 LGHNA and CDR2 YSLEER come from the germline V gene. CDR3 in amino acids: CASSQGGTGAYGYTF. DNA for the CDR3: TGCGCCAGCAGCCAAGGAGGGACAGGGGCATATGGCTACACCTTC.

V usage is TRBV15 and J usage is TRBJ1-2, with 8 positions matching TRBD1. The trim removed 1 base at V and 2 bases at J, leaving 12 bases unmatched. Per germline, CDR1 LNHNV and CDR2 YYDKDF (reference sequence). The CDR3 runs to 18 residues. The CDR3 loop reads CATSRGGGQDNQNYGYTF. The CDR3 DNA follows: TGTGCCACCAGCAGAGGGGGGGGACAGGACAATCAAAACTATGGCTACACCTTC.

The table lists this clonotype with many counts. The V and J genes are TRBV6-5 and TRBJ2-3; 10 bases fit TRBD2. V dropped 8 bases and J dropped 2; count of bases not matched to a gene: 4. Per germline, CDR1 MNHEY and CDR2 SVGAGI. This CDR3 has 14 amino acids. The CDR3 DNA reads TGTGCCAGCTCCCTAGCGGGGGTCACAGATACGCAGTATTTT. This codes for CASSLAGVTDTQYF.

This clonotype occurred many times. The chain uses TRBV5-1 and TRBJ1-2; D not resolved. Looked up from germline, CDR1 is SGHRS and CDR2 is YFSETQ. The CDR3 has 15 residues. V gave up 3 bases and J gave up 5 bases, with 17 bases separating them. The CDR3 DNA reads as TGCGCCAGCAGCTGGGGAATCGGGAGGGATTATGGCTACACCTTC. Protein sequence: CASSWGIGRDYGYTF.